The 19 T cell receptor beta chains below were found in one sample sequenced in a study of T cell responses to AZD1222 COVID-19 vaccine. The method was immunoSEQ multiplex PCR; TCRdb's version includes in-frame clones alone and lacks a portion of them. The sample comprises around 110,000 clones, about 91% of which are singletons, and around 1.7% rests with the top ten. The sequencing here drew on peripheral blood, taken on day 0 of AZD1222 vaccination. These receptors all stem from an adult in good health.

The rearrangement links TRBV5-1 to TRBJ2-5, with 14 bases that match TRBD2. The germline V gene encodes CDR1 SGHRS and CDR2 YFSETQ. Trimming removed 3 bases from V and 4 bases from J; junction bases left unmatched: 2. This CDR3 region has 15 residues. The CDR3, as DNA: TGCGCCAGCAGCTCCGGACTAGCGGGAGGAGAGACCCAGTACTTC. Translating it yields CASSSGLAGGETQYF. The full variable domain, in which reference TRBV5-1 and TRBJ2-5 provide the parts outside the CDR3, is KAGVTQTPRYLIKTRGQQVTLSCSPISGHRSVSWYQQTPGQGLQFLFEYFSETQRNKGNFPGRFSGRQFSNSRSEMNVSTLELGDSALYLCASSSGLAGGETQYFGPGTRLLVL.

The chain uses TRBV6-5 and TRBJ1-1, with D possibly matching TRBD1 (5 bases). The V gene lost 7 bases and the J gene lost 1 base, with 13 bases spanning the gap. CDR3 length: 14 residues. Germline CDR1 MNHEY, CDR2 SVGAGI. The CDR3 protein is CASKFIGQNTEAFF. The CDR3, as DNA: TGTGCCAGCAAGTTCATTGGACAGAACACTGAAGCTTTCTTT.

This chain uses TRBV7-8 with TRBJ2-3; 10 positions agree with TRBD2. The CDR3 length is 16 residues. Germline V gene data show CDR1 as SGHVS and CDR2 as FQNEAQ. The V segment lost 5 bases and the J segment 1 base; nucleotides outside the gene matches: 6. The CDR3 bases are TGTGCCAGCAGCATTCAAGCGGGGGGGGGCACAGATACGCAGTATTTT. Protein product: CASSIQAGGGTDTQYF.

V usage is TRBV28 and J usage is TRBJ1-4, with a weak D call TRBD1 (5 bases). The CDR3 is 15 amino acids. Trimming shortened V by 1 base and J by 4 bases, and 10 bases separated the two germline ends. Per the germline V gene, CDR1 is MDHEN and CDR2 is SYDVKM. CDR3 DNA: TGTGCCAGCAGTTTATTTGGCCAGGGTAATGAAAAACTGTTTTTT. This codes for CASSLFGQGNEKLFF.

The V gene is TRBV30, the J gene TRBJ1-2, with D unresolved. The CDR3 is 14 residues long. Germline-derived CDR1 and CDR2 are GTSNPN and SVGIG (reference sequence). Trimming removed 1 base at V and 4 bases at J, with 13 bases between. CDR3 in DNA: TGTGCCTGGAGTGCCGCGCCTGCCGGCTATGGCTACACCTTC. It yields the protein CAWSAAPAGYGYTF.

The J gene is TRBJ2-2, the V gene TRBV9; 8 bases are shared with TRBD2. V lost 2 bases and J lost 5; bases outside the gene matches: 5. Germline CDR1 is SGDLS and CDR2 is YYNGEE. The CDR3 covers 15 residues. In DNA, the CDR3 is TGTGCCAGCAGCGTCGGGGGGGCGGGGACCGGGGAGCTGTTTTTT. Protein: CASSVGGAGTGELFF.

The table lists this clone with a few counts. The V and J genes are TRBV6-5 and TRBJ2-3; D tentatively fits TRBD1 or TRBD2 (6 bases each). The germline V gene has CDR1 MNHEY and CDR2 SVGAGI. The CDR3 totals 14 residues. With 8 bases removed from V and 4 bases from J, the gap between germline ends came to 16 bases. The CDR3 reads CASGGGLLADTQYF. In DNA, the CDR3 is TGTGCCAGCGGAGGGGGGCTGCTGGCAGATACGCAGTATTTT.

This clone was seen only a few times. The CDR3 reads CASSMPGQGYGYTF. DNA of the CDR3: TGTGCCAGTAGTATGCCGGGACAGGGGTATGGCTACACCTTC. The chain carries TRBV19 and TRBJ1-2, with 10 bases matching TRBD1. Germline-derived CDR1 and CDR2 are LNHDA and SQIVND (reference sequence). The V segment lost 3 bases and the J segment 5 bases; nucleotides outside the gene matches: 3. The CDR3 covers 14 residues. Using reference TRBV19 and TRBJ1-2 for the parts outside the CDR3, the full variable domain is DGGITQSPKYLFRKEGQNVTLSCEQNLNHDAMYWYRQDPGQGLRLIYYSQIVNDFQKGDIAEGYSVSREKKESFPLTVTSAQKNPTAFYLCASSMPGQGYGYTFGSGTRLTVV.

This clone appeared a single time. The chain links TRBV6-5 to TRBJ1-1; possibly TRBD1 for D (6 bases). The CDR3 totals 16 residues. Deletions cut 2 bases from V and 4 bases from J, with 17 bases between. In germline, CDR1 is MNHEY, CDR2 SVGAGI. The CDR3 here is CASSYIFEGDGTEAFF. The DNA for the CDR3 is TGTGCCAGCAGTTACATATTTGAGGGGGACGGCACTGAAGCTTTCTTT.

V usage is TRBV12-5 and J usage is TRBJ2-7; TRBD1 agrees at 7 bases. CDR3 length equals 17 residues. Trimming took 1 base from V and 1 from J; bases not matched to a gene: 10. In germline, CDR1 is LGHNT, CDR2 FRNRAP. The chain's CDR3 is CASGLGFWDSRSYEQYV. CDR3 in DNA: TGTGCTAGTGGTTTGGGATTCTGGGACAGCCGATCCTACGAGCAGTACGTC.

The chain couples TRBV5-1 to TRBJ1-1; no clear D gene. CDR3 size: 15 residues. CDR1 is SGHRS and CDR2 is YFSETQ in the germline V gene. V dropped 0 bases and J dropped 2 bases, with 11 bases sitting between them. The CDR3 loop reads CASSLEQATNTEAFF. The DNA of the CDR3 is TGCGCCAGCAGCTTGGAGCAGGCCACAAACACTGAAGCTTTCTTT. Full variable domain (remainder filled in from reference TRBV5-1 and TRBJ1-1): KAGVTQTPRYLIKTRGQQVTLSCSPISGHRSVSWYQQTPGQGLQFLFEYFSETQRNKGNFPGRFSGRQFSNSRSEMNVSTLELGDSALYLCASSLEQATNTEAFFGQGTRLTVV.

The chain combines TRBV5-1 with TRBJ1-3; no firm D call. This CDR3 is built from 15 residues. From germline, CDR1 is SGHRS and CDR2 YFSETQ. Trimming left V 1 base short and J 0 bases short, with 8 bases between. As DNA, the CDR3 is TGCGCCAGCAGCTTGTCGGGTACCTCTGGAAACACCATATATTTT. Protein: CASSLSGTSGNTIYF.

This chain joins TRBV14 and TRBJ2-1; TRBD2 might be the D (5 bases). CDR3 length equals 15 residues. The germline V gene has CDR1 SGHDN and CDR2 FVKESK. The V and J ends lost 0 bases and 0 bases respectively, with 6 bases between them. CDR3 amino acids: CASSQEAGSYNEQFF. The CDR3 DNA is TGTGCCAGCAGCCAAGAGGCGGGCTCCTACAATGAGCAGTTCTTC. Combining the CDR3 with reference TRBV14 and TRBJ2-1 gives the whole variable domain EAGVTQFPSHSVIEKGQTVTLRCDPISGHDNLYWYRRVMGKEIKFLLHFVKESKQDESGMPNNRFLAERTGGTYSTLKVQPAELEDSGVYFCASSQEAGSYNEQFFGPGTRLTVL.

The chain joins TRBV11-2 to TRBJ1-1; no reliable D call. The CDR3 loop spans 14 amino acids. CDR1 and CDR2 (germline): SGHAT, FQNNGV. V was shortened by 3 bases and J by 1 base, with 9 bases between the two germline ends. This CDR3 reads CASSLDHKNTEAFF. The CDR3 DNA is TGTGCCAGCAGCTTGGATCACAAGAACACTGAAGCTTTCTTT.

The chain recombines TRBV10-3 with TRBJ1-4; 7 bases line up with TRBD1. CDR1 ENHRY and CDR2 SYGVKD come from the germline V gene. V shed 2 bases and J 3 bases; nucleotides not matched to a gene: 6. The CDR3 runs to 16 residues. The CDR3 bases are TGTGCCATCAGTGAGCGCCCGGGACAGCCTAATGAAAAACTGTTTTTT. Translated, it gives CAISERPGQPNEKLFF.

The genes are TRBV19 and TRBJ1-2; 7 nucleotides align to TRBD1. The V segment lost 4 bases and the J segment 4 bases; nucleotides outside the gene matches: 6. Per the germline V gene, CDR1 is LNHDA and CDR2 is SQIVND (reference sequence). The CDR3 length is 14 residues. The CDR3 nucleotides read TGTGCCAGTAGTACCCTAGGGGGCCTCTATGGCTACACCTTC. Translation: CASSTLGGLYGYTF.

V and J are TRBV7-9 and TRBJ1-6, with D unclear. Germline CDR1 SEHNR, CDR2 FQNEAQ (reference sequence). The CDR3 is 14 residues long. V was pared by 5 bases and J by 10 bases, with 15 bases between. The DNA of the CDR3 is TGTGCCAGCAGCCCCGGTCTCACGGGGTCACCCCTCCACTTT. As protein: CASSPGLTGSPLHF.

About this clone itself: Other DNA sequences from this sample encode an identical CDR3 as well. The chain is built from TRBV5-1 and TRBJ2-3; D gene uncertain. Trimming cost V 2 bases and J 0 bases, with 7 bases left between them. CDR3 length: 14 residues. Germline V lookup: CDR1 SGHRS, CDR2 YFSETQ. CDR3 region: CASSFGLSTDTQYF. The DNA of the CDR3 is TGCGCCAGCAGCTTCGGGTTAAGCACAGATACGCAGTATTTT.

The chain employs TRBV3-1 (or the pseudogene TRBV3-2) and TRBJ1-2, with TRBD1 matching over 11 bases. Germline V gene sequence: CDR1 LGHDT, CDR2 YNNKEL (reference sequence). V was clipped by 4 bases and J by 4 bases; unmatched bases: 8. CDR3 length equals 16 residues. CDR3 amino acids: CASSLGQGAVIYGYTF. As DNA, the CDR3 is TGTGCCAGCAGCCTTGGACAGGGGGCGGTTATCTATGGCTACACCTTC.